The sequence of this T cell receptor beta chain was determined in a study of response to subunit inactivated influenza vaccine. Study-level results: The authors offered the suggestion that each seasonal influenza vaccination recruits few new T cells.

Worth noting for this clonotype: The target antigen is unknown.

The CDR3 runs 14 residues. V lost 0 bases, J lost 1 base, and 3 bases lay in between. TCRdb passed the RT-PCR reads through MiXCR, listing each CDR3 protein once. The sample consists of some 800,000 distinct CDR3 sequences, 21% of them appearing once. The clonotype was recovered from a man aged 50-60 years who received an inactivated influenza vaccine. The J gene is TRBJ1-4, the V gene TRBV12-3 or TRBV12-4; D gene ambiguous. Sample: PBMCs from blood, taken 4 to 6 days after vaccination. The CDR3 sequence is CASSLAQTNEKLFF. For the CDR3, the DNA is TGTGCCAGCAGTTTAGCGCAAACTAATGAAAAACTGTTTTTT.